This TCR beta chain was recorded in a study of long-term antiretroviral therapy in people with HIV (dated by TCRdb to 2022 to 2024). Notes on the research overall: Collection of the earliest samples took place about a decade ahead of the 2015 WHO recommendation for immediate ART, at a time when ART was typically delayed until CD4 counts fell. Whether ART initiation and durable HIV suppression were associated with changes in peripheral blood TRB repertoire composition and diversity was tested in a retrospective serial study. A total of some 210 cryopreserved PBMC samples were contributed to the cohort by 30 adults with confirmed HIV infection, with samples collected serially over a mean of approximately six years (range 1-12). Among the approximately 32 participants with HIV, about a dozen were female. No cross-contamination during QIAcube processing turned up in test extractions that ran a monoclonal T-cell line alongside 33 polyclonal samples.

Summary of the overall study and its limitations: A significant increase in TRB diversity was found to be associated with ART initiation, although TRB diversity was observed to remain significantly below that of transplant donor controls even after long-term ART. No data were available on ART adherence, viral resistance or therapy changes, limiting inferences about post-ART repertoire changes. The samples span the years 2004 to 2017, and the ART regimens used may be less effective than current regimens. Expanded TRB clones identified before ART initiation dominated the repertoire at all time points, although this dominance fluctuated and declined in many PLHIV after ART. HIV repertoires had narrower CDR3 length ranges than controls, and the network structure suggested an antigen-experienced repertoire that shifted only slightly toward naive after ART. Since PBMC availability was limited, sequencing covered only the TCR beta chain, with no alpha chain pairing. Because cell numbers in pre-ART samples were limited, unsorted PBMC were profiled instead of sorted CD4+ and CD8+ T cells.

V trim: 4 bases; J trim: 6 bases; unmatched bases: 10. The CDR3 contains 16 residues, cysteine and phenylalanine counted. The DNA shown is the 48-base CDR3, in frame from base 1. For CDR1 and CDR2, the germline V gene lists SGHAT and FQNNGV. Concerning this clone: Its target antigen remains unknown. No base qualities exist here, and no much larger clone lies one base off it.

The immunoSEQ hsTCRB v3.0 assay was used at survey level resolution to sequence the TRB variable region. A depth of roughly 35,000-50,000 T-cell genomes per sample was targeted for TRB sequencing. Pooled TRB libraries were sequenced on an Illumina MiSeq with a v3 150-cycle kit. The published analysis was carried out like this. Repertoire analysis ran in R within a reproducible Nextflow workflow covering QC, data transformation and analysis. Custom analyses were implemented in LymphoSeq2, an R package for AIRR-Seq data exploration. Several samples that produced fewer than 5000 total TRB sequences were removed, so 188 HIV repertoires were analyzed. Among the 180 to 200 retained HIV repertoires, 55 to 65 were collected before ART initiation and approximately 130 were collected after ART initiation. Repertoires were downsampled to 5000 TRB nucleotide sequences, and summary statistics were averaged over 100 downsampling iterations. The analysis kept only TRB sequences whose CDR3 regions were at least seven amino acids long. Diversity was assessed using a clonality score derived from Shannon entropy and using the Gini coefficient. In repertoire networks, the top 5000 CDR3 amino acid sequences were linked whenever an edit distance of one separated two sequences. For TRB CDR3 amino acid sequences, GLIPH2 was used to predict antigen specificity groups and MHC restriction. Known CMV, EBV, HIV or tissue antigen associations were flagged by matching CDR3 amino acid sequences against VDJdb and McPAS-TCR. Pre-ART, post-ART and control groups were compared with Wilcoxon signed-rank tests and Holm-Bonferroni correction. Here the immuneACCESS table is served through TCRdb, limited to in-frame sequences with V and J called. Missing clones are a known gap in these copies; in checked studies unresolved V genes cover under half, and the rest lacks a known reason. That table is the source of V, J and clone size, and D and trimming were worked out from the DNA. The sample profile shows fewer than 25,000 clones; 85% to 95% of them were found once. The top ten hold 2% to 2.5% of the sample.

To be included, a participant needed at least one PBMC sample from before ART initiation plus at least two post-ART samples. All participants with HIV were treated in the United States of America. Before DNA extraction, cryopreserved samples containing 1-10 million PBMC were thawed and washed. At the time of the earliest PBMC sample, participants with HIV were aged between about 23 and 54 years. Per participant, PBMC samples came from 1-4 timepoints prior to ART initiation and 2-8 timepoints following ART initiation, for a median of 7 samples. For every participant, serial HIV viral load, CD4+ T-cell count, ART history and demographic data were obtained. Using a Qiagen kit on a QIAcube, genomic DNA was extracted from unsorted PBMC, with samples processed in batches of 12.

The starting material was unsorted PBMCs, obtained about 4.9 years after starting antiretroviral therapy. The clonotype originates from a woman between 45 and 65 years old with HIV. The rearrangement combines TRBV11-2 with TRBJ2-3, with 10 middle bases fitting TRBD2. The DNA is TGTGCCAGCAGCTCGAGCGGGAGGGCCTCGTGGGATACGCAGTATTTT. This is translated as CASSSSGRASWDTQYF. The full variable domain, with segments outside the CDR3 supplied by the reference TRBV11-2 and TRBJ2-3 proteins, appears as EAGVAQSPRYKIIEKRQSVAFWCNPISGHATLYWYQQILGQGPKLLIQFQNNGVVDDSQLPKDRFSAERLKGVDSTLKIQPAKLEDSAVYLCASSSSGRASWDTQYFGPGTRLTVL.